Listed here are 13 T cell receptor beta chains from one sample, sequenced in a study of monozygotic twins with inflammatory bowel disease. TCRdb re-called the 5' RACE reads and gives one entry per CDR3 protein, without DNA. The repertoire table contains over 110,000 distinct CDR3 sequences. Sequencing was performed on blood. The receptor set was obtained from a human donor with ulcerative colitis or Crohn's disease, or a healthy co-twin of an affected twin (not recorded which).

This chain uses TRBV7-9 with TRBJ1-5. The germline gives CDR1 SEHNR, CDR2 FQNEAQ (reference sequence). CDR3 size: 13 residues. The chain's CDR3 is CASSLGANQPQHF.

The CDR3 is CASSPIRRIDTEAFF. The rearrangement joins TRBV18 to TRBJ1-1. The germline V gene has CDR1 KGHSH and CDR2 LQKENI. The CDR3 is 15 amino acids.

The CDR3 here is CASPPGGNSYNEQFF. The chain is built from TRBV7-2 and TRBJ2-1; TCRdb names TRBD1, which stays unverified in the absence of DNA. Germline V lookup: CDR1 SGHTA, CDR2 FQGNSA. This CDR3 has 15 amino acids.

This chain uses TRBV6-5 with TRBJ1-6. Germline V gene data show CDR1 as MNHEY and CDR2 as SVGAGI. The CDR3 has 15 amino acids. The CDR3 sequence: CASSYQEEGSSPLHF.

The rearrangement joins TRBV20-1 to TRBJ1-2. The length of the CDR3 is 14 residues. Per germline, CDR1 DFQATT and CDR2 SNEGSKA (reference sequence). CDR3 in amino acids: CSASFRMEFYGYTF.

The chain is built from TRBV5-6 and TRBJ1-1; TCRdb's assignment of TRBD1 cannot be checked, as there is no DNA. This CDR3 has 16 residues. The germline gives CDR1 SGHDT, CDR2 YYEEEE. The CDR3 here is CASSLPRTGMNTEAFF.

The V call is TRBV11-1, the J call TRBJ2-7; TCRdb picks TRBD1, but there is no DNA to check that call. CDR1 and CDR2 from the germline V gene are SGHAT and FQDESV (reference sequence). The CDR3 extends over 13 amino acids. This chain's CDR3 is CASSHGTYYEQYF.

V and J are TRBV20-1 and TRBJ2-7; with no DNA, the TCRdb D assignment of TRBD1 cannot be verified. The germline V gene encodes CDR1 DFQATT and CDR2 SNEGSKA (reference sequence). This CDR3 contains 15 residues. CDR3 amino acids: CSARDPSGGSYEQYF.

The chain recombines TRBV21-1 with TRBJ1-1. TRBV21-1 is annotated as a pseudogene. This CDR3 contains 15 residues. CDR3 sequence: CASSKEARRRVEAFF.

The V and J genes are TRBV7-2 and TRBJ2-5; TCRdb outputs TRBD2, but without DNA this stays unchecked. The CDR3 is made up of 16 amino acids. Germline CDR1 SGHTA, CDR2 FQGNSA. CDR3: CASSLSPAGFQETQYF.

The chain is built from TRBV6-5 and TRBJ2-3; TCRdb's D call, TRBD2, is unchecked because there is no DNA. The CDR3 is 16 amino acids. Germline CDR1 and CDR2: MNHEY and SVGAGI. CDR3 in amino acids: CASSYGAGLRRNTQYF.

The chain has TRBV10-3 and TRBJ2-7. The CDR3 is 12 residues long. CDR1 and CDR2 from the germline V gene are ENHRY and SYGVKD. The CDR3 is CAISANANEQYF.

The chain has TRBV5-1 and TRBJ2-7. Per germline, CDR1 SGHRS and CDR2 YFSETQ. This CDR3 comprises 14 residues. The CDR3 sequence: CASSTNDRSYEQYF.